This T cell receptor (beta chain) derives from a study of T cell changes during pregnancy in multiple sclerosis. Between the trimmed V and J ends, which lost 2 bases and 8 bases, there was a span of 15 bases. CDR1 is GTSNPN and CDR2 is SVGIG in the germline V gene (reference sequence). The CDR3 covers 14 residues. Data came from immunoSEQ multiplex PCR; TCRdb stores just in-frame clones and leaves some out. The table lists 60,000 to 70,000 clones, around 92% of them singletons. The sequences come from peripheral blood, collected in the second trimester of pregnancy. This TCR derives from a female donor in good health, enrolled as a control in a pregnancy study. This chain joins TRBV30 and TRBJ1-4, with D perhaps matching TRBD1 (5 bases). The CDR3 coding sequence is TGTGCCTGGAGTTTACAAGTCGGGGGGGAAAAACTGTTTTTT. Translation gives CAWSLQVGGEKLFF.